This is a list of T cell receptor beta chains from one sample in a study of early T cells in non-severe SARS-CoV-2 infection. Each CDR3 protein is one row after TCRdb ran MiXCR on the 5' RACE reads. There are tens of thousands of distinct CDR3 sequences in the sample; around 6% occur only once, and less than 9.5% lies in the top ten. What was sequenced was whole blood. The receptors originated from an adult who was a healthcare worker with PCR-confirmed SARS-CoV-2 infection or an uninfected control (not recorded which). The CDR3 runs from the conserved cysteine through the conserved F or W. A D gene is named only where the DNA matches it firmly.

D	V	J	CDR3
.	TRBV28	TRBJ2-7	CASTDRPFTYEQYF
.	TRBV28	TRBJ2-3	CASKEAALGTDTQYF
.	TRBV29-1	TRBJ2-1	CSASSDFDEQFF
.	TRBV5-5	TRBJ2-1	CASSLTSNEQFF
.	TRBV6-1	TRBJ1-2	CASSEAKYGYTF
TRBD2	TRBV19	TRBJ2-1	CASIGARTSGRLFNEQFF
.	TRBV9	TRBJ1-1	CASSVAYGGEAFF
.	TRBV19	TRBJ2-5	CASSAKAERKETQYF
TRBD2	TRBV7-2	TRBJ2-7	CASSLESGSLSYEQYF
.	TRBV7-2	TRBJ2-1	CASSFQRREQFF
.	TRBV28	TRBJ2-7	CASSFGEAEQYF
TRBD1	TRBV12-5	TRBJ1-5	CASAMGQGQPQHF
TRBD2	TRBV7-8	TRBJ2-5	CASSLVKGLAGRETQYF
.	TRBV7-8	TRBJ2-7	CASSLGSGLMSYEQYF
.	TRBV7-9	TRBJ2-7	CASSLLRDSDYEQYF
.	TRBV12-3/TRBV12-4	TRBJ2-6	CASSPFPLGANVLTF
.	TRBV3-1	TRBJ1-5	CASSQAGVSNQPQHF
TRBD1	TRBV20-1	TRBJ2-7	CSARGDRDYEQYF
.	TRBV2	TRBJ2-7	CASSEVAVSYEQYF
.	TRBV14	TRBJ2-5	CASSQGTAYQETQYF
.	TRBV5-1	TRBJ2-3	CASSQNVDTQYF
TRBD2	TRBV6-2/TRBV6-3	TRBJ2-7	CASSTSTSGRGEQYF
.	TRBV9	TRBJ1-1	CASSVGAGARTEAFF
TRBD2	TRBV29-1	TRBJ2-2	CSGRRASGNTGELFF
.	TRBV6-5	TRBJ1-1	CASRQHGTGNTEAFF
.	TRBV14	TRBJ1-1	CASSQARALNTEAFF
TRBD1	TRBV5-1	TRBJ1-4	CASSLEGQGKKLFF
TRBD1	TRBV20-1	TRBJ2-3	CSALDRGRTQYF
.	TRBV2	TRBJ1-5	CASSPGTRISPQHF
.	TRBV28	TRBJ2-2	CASSWDGGDTGELFF